The 7 T cell receptor beta chains below come from one sample, sequenced in a study of shared clonotypes between healthy human individuals. Assay: immunoSEQ multiplex PCR; the TCRdb copy retains only in-frame clones and omits some. The table records under 2.5 million clones, 85% to 95% of them present only once. Specimen: naive CD4+ T cells from PBMCs. Subset in this sample: CD45RA+ positively selected. These receptors all come from a man younger than 30 in good health. Some clones in this sample may be carry-over from other donors' samples.

In this sample, this clone turned up once. Other nucleotide sequences in the sample specify the same CDR3. J is TRBJ2-6 and V is TRBV7-2; D call uncertain. From germline, CDR1 is SGHTA and CDR2 FQGNSA. This CDR3 has 14 amino acids. V lost 5 bases and J 1 base, leaving 6 bases between the germline ends. The CDR3 protein is CASSLISGANVLTF. CDR3 sequence (DNA): TGTGCCAGCAGCCTTATTTCTGGGGCCAACGTCCTGACTTTC.

The chain is built from TRBV7-8 and TRBJ2-1, with a tentative D call TRBD2 (5 bases). The V gene lost 5 bases and the J gene lost 5 bases, with 16 bases spanning the gap. The CDR3 runs to 15 residues. Looked up from germline, CDR1 is SGHVS and CDR2 is FQNEAQ. CDR3 bases: TGTGCCAGCAGCCCCACGGGGTGGGGTGACAATGAGCAGTTCTTC. Amino acids: CASSPTGWGDNEQFF.

The chain carries TRBV27 and TRBJ1-1; the D is unclear. From germline, CDR1 is MNHEY and CDR2 SMNVEV (reference sequence). CDR3 size: 13 residues. V was pared by 6 bases and J by 1 base, with 9 bases between. CDR3 nucleotides: TGTGCCAGCAGCCCTTTGACGAACACTGAAGCTTTCTTT. Its translation: CASSPLTNTEAFF.

Notes on this clone: Other DNA sequences within the sample encode an identical CDR3. This sequence joins TRBV5-1 and TRBJ1-3; 8 positions match TRBD1. Germline CDR1 and CDR2: SGHRS and YFSETQ. The CDR3 extends over 13 amino acids. The J segment lost 7 bases and the V segment lost 0 bases, leaving 0 bases of the junction unmatched. The CDR3 is CASSLGTGNTIYF. CDR3 DNA: TGCGCCAGCAGCTTGGGGACAGGGAACACCATATATTTT. The complete variable domain, with remaining parts taken from reference TRBV5-1 and TRBJ1-3, reads KAGVTQTPRYLIKTRGQQVTLSCSPISGHRSVSWYQQTPGQGLQFLFEYFSETQRNKGNFPGRFSGRQFSNSRSEMNVSTLELGDSALYLCASSLGTGNTIYFGEGSWLTVV.

The chain has TRBV27 and TRBJ1-2, with unresolved D. Germline V gives CDR1 MNHEY, CDR2 SMNVEV (reference sequence). The V gene lost 2 bases and the J gene lost 12 bases, with 7 bases spanning the gap. The CDR3 sequence is 10 residues long. This CDR3 is CASSLGRHTF. The CDR3 nucleotides are TGTGCCAGCAGTTTAGGACGGCACACCTTC.

This chain connects TRBV4-1 to TRBJ1-5; no firm D call. V was trimmed by 0 bases and J by 0 bases, leaving 9 bases between them. CDR1 and CDR2 (germline): MGHRA, YSYEKL. CDR3 length: 16 residues. CDR3 coding DNA: TGCGCCAGCAGCCAAGATACAGATTATAGCAATCAGCCCCAGCATTTT. This gives the protein CASSQDTDYSNQPQHF.

Turning to this clone: The same CDR3 can be traced to other DNA sequences in this sample. V usage is TRBV10-3 and J usage is TRBJ2-7, with 8 bases fitting TRBD1. The CDR3 runs 13 residues. V was pared by 4 bases and J by 1 base, with 0 bases of the junction left unmatched. Germline-derived CDR1 and CDR2 are ENHRY and SYGVKD. The CDR3 DNA is TGTGCCATCAGTGGGACAGGGTCCTACGAGCAGTACTTC. This encodes CAISGTGSYEQYF.